Each of the 18 T cell receptor beta chains below was sequenced from the same sample in a study of blood T cell repertoires in COVID-19. Clones were read by immunoSEQ multiplex PCR, and TCRdb kept only the in-frame ones, dropping some. The sample has about 43,000 clones, approximately 80% seen once. Sequencing used peripheral blood. The source is an older woman with acute or convalescent COVID-19.

This chain connects TRBV4-1 to TRBJ1-1, with D unresolved. Germline CDR1 MGHRA, CDR2 YSYEKL. Trimming stripped 4 bases from V and 5 bases from J, with 17 bases between. The CDR3 extends over 15 amino acids. CDR3 amino acids: CASSLVSGMGTEAFF. CDR3 nucleotides: TGCGCCAGCAGCCTGGTATCGGGGATGGGGACTGAAGCTTTCTTT.

The chain recombines TRBV3-1 (or the pseudogene TRBV3-2) with TRBJ2-3; D unresolved. The germline gives CDR1 LGHDT, CDR2 YNNKEL (reference sequence). Trimming took 2 bases from V and 5 from J, leaving 14 bases between them. The CDR3 runs 15 residues. CDR3 nucleotides: TGTGCCAGCAGCCAATTTGGCGGCCCTGGAGATACGCAGTATTTT. It yields the protein CASSQFGGPGDTQYF.

The V and J genes are TRBV5-1 and TRBJ2-7; 9 nucleotides align to TRBD1. After removal of 5 bases from V and 5 bases from J, the junction contained 8 bases not matched to a gene. CDR1 is SGHRS, CDR2 YFSETQ, per germline. CDR3 size: 14 residues. CDR3 amino acids: CASSIGTGNNEQYF. CDR3 nucleotides: TGCGCCAGCAGTATTGGGACAGGGAACAACGAGCAGTACTTC.

V gene TRBV11-2 combines with J gene TRBJ1-6, with a weak D call TRBD1 (5 bases). V was cut by 6 bases and J by 8 bases, with 17 bases left in between. CDR1 and CDR2 from the germline V gene are SGHAT and FQNNGV. The length of the CDR3 is 15 residues. This CDR3 reads CASRTLDGGYSPLHF. In nucleotides, the CDR3 is TGTGCCAGCAGAACCCTCGACGGGGGGTATTCACCCCTCCACTTT.

V and J are TRBV25-1 and TRBJ2-7; possible D gene TRBD1, 5 bases. V was cut by 6 bases and J by 2 bases, with 5 bases left in between. The germline gives CDR1 MGHDK, CDR2 SYGVNS. The CDR3 has 11 residues. DNA of the CDR3: TGTGCCAGCAGGGGGCCCTACGAGCAGTACTTC. It codes for CASRGPYEQYF.

The chain carries TRBV6-2 or TRBV6-3 and TRBJ2-2; perhaps TRBD1 as D (6 bases). Germline loops: CDR1 MNHEY, CDR2 SVGEGT. This CDR3 has 16 residues. V lost 2 bases and J lost 2, with 12 bases in between. This CDR3 reads CASSYMRGRNTGELFF. The DNA of the CDR3 is TGTGCCAGCAGTTACATGAGGGGGAGAAACACCGGGGAGCTGTTTTTT.

The gene calls are TRBV27 and TRBJ1-3, with unresolved D. Germline assignment: CDR1 MNHEY and CDR2 SMNVEV (reference sequence). This CDR3 contains 13 residues. V was pared by 3 bases and J by 0 bases, with 3 bases between. The CDR3 protein is CASSFRSGNTIYF. The CDR3 DNA is TGTGCCAGCAGTTTTCGCTCTGGAAACACCATATATTTT.

The chain joins TRBV9 to TRBJ2-2; D gene uncertain. The CDR3 is 13 residues long. From germline, CDR1 is SGDLS and CDR2 YYNGEE. V was trimmed by 4 bases and J by 6 bases, leaving 10 bases between them. The chain's CDR3 is CASSQTGSGELFF. The DNA of the CDR3 is TGTGCCAGCAGCCAGACCGGGTCCGGGGAGCTGTTTTTT.

The V and J genes are TRBV9 and TRBJ2-7, with 9 nucleotides matching TRBD1. The J segment lost 5 bases and the V segment lost 2 bases, leaving 11 bases of the junction unmatched. The germline V gene has CDR1 SGDLS and CDR2 YYNGEE. CDR3 length: 16 amino acids. CDR3 loop: CASSVAPGQGTHEQYF. As DNA, the CDR3 is TGTGCCAGCAGCGTGGCCCCGGGACAGGGCACCCACGAGCAGTACTTC.

The rearrangement uses TRBV4-3 and TRBJ2-2, with 9 positions matching TRBD1. The junction had 6 bases not matched to a gene; V was cut back by 0 bases and J by 4 bases. In germline, CDR1 is LGHNA, CDR2 YSLEER. The CDR3 loop spans 17 amino acids. The CDR3 DNA reads TGCGCCAGCAGCCAAGACCGAGGGACAGGGCCCACCGGGGAGCTGTTTTTT. Its translation is CASSQDRGTGPTGELFF.

This chain connects TRBV30 to TRBJ2-3, with 8 bases lining up with TRBD1. Germline values: CDR1 GTSNPN, CDR2 SVGIG (reference sequence). CDR3 length: 16 residues. The V segment lost 2 bases and the J segment 1 base; nucleotides outside the gene matches: 8. The CDR3 bases are TGTGCCTGGAGTCATAGGACAGGGCTAGGCACAGATACGCAGTATTTT. This gives the protein CAWSHRTGLGTDTQYF.

This clone was seen more than once but under ten times. This chain uses TRBV5-4 with TRBJ1-1; 7 positions match TRBD1. This CDR3 comprises 13 residues. Germline CDR1 and CDR2: SGHNT and YYREEE (reference sequence). V shed 4 bases, J shed 5 bases, and the junction held 5 bases outside the gene matches. The DNA for the CDR3 is TGTGCCAGCAGCCAGACAGGGCGGACTGAAGCTTTCTTT. This codes for CASSQTGRTEAFF.

V gene TRBV24-1 combines with J gene TRBJ2-2, with a possible D match to TRBD1 (6 bases). V lost 0 bases, J lost 4 bases, and 8 bases lay in between. The germline V gene has CDR1 KGHDR and CDR2 SFDVKD. This CDR3 has 15 residues. The CDR3 region has the DNA TGTGCCACCAGTGATTTGTCAGGGGCCACCGGGGAGCTGTTTTTT. Protein: CATSDLSGATGELFF.

This chain connects TRBV11-3 to TRBJ2-7; D remains ambiguous. Trimming cost V 5 bases and J 5 bases, with 13 bases left between them. The CDR3 has 13 residues. In germline, CDR1 is SGHNT, CDR2 YENEEA. Written as DNA, the CDR3 is TGTGCCAGCAGCCCTTCGGGTGGTCACGAGCAGTACTTC. It specifies CASSPSGGHEQYF.

V gene TRBV29-1 combines with J gene TRBJ2-3; perhaps TRBD1 as D (7 bases). Per germline, CDR1 SQVTM and CDR2 ANQGSEA. Trimming took off 8 bases at V and 6 bases at J, with 15 bases between the two ends. The CDR3 is made up of 12 amino acids. Written as DNA, the CDR3 is TGCAGCTCGACAGGGACTTTGGATACGCAGTATTTT. Protein: CSSTGTLDTQYF.

The gene calls are TRBV2 and TRBJ2-7, with 9 nucleotides matching TRBD2. Looked up from germline, CDR1 is SNHLY and CDR2 is FYNNEI. With 7 bases clipped from V and 5 bases from J, the junction kept 6 bases outside the gene matches. The CDR3 totals 13 residues. CDR3 nucleotide sequence: TGTGCCAGCACTAGCGGGGAGGTGAACGAGCAGTACTTC. Amino acids: CASTSGEVNEQYF.

This clone was observed a few times. The CDR3 DNA follows: TGTGCCAGCAGCTCCTCCGCTAGCGGATACACAGATACGCAGTATTTT. Protein product: CASSSSASGYTDTQYF. V is TRBV7-2 and J is TRBJ2-3, with TRBD2 matching over 7 bases. The CDR3 extends over 16 amino acids. J gave up 2 bases and V 4 bases, and 9 bases lay outside the gene matches. Per the germline V gene, CDR1 is SGHTA and CDR2 is FQGNSA.

The chain employs TRBV6-5 and TRBJ2-4; D perhaps matches TRBD1 (6 bases). Trimming stripped 7 bases from V and 6 bases from J, with 13 bases between. CDR3 length: 13 amino acids. Germline V gives CDR1 MNHEY, CDR2 SVGAGI. The CDR3 reads CASMDGQTNIQYF. The CDR3 nucleotides read TGTGCCAGCATGGACGGACAGACAAACATTCAGTACTTC.